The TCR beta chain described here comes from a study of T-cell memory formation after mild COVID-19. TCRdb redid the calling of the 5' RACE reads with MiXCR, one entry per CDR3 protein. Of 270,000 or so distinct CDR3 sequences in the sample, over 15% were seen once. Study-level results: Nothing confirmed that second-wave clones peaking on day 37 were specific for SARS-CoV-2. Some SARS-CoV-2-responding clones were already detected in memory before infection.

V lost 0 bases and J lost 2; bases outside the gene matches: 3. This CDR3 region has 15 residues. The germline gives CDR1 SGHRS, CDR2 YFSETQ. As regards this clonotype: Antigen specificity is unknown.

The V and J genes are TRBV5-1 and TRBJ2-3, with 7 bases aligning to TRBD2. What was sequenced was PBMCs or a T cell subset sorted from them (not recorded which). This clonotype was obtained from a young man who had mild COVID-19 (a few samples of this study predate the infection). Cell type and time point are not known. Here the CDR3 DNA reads TGCGCCAGCAGCTTGGAAGCGGGGCACACAGATACGCAGTATTTT. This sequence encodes CASSLEAGHTDTQYF.